Listed here are 21 T cell receptor beta chains from one sample, sequenced in a study of Ad26.COV2.S vaccination and SARS-CoV-2 variants. Repertoires were generated with immunoSEQ multiplex PCR, while TCRdb's copy carries only in-frame clones and drops some. The profile covers about 480,000 clones, with around nine tenths appearing a single time and 9.5% to 15% taken by the ten largest. Sample treatment: some 20 received Ad26.COV2.S at low or high dose, single or two shots; roughly five received placebo; per-sample allocation not given. It was on day 63 after the first vaccine or placebo injection that samples were taken. The specimen comprised peripheral blood, sampled in a trial of Ad26.COV2.S vaccine versus placebo. These receptor sequences come from a person aged 18-65 years who received the Ad26.COV2.S COVID-19 vaccine or a placebo.

The rearrangement joins TRBV10-3 to TRBJ1-5, with 8 bases identical to TRBD1. Germline V gene sequence: CDR1 ENHRY, CDR2 SYGVKD. The CDR3 totals 14 residues. V dropped 4 bases and J dropped 4; count of bases not matched to a gene: 3. CDR3 protein: CAISAGGWNQPQHF. The DNA for the CDR3 is TGTGCCATCAGTGCAGGGGGCTGGAATCAGCCCCAGCATTTT.

The V gene is TRBV7-8, the J gene TRBJ2-2; D not resolved. V lost 8 bases to trimming and J lost 2 bases, with 12 bases between them. Germline V gene sequence: CDR1 SGHVS, CDR2 FQNEAQ. The CDR3 length is 14 residues. The CDR3 DNA reads as TGTGCCAGCGCGCGAGATTCAAACACCGGGGAGCTGTTTTTT. It specifies CASARDSNTGELFF.

This clone has only one observation. The V call is TRBV7-9, the J call TRBJ2-1; the match to TRBD2 covers 8 bases. Per germline, CDR1 SEHNR and CDR2 FQNEAQ (reference sequence). This CDR3 is built from 14 residues. Trimming at V came to 4 bases and at J to 6 bases, leaving 5 bases not matched to a gene. The DNA for the CDR3 is TGTGCCAGCAGCTACGGACTAGCCGGCAATGAGCAGTTCTTC. Translation: CASSYGLAGNEQFF.

V is TRBV3-1 (or the pseudogene TRBV3-2) and J is TRBJ2-3; D remains ambiguous. CDR1 is LGHDT, CDR2 YNNKEL, per germline (reference sequence). V was shortened by 1 base and J by 0 bases, with 11 bases between the two germline ends. The CDR3 totals 16 residues. CDR3 nucleotides: TGTGCCAGCAGCCAAGGAGTATCGCAGAGCACAGATACGCAGTATTTT. Amino acid sequence: CASSQGVSQSTDTQYF.

This chain's CDR3 is CASSQGGLGEKLFF. The DNA of the CDR3 is TGTGCCAGCAGTCAGGGGGGGTTAGGTGAAAAACTGTTTTTT. This chain connects TRBV27 to TRBJ1-4, with TRBD1 matching 7 bases. Germline V gene sequence: CDR1 MNHEY, CDR2 SMNVEV (reference sequence). The V and J ends lost 5 bases and 7 bases, in that order; junction bases with no gene match: 7. CDR3 size: 14 residues. The full variable domain, its missing parts supplied by reference TRBV27 and TRBJ1-4, is EAQVTQNPRYLITVTGKKLTVTCSQNMNHEYMSWYRQDPGLGLRQIYYSMNVEVTDKGDVPEGYKVSRKEKRNFPLILESPSPNQTSLYFCASSQGGLGEKLFFGSGTQLSVL.

This chain uses TRBV19 with TRBJ1-4; D call uncertain. V gave up 5 bases and J gave up 8 bases, with 15 bases separating them. The CDR3 is 14 residues long. Germline values: CDR1 LNHDA, CDR2 SQIVND (reference sequence). CDR3 DNA sequence: TGTGCCAGTAGTGTATCGGCCCTGGTGGAAAAACTGTTTTTT. This translates into CASSVSALVEKLFF.

This chain joins TRBV5-1 and TRBJ2-1; 12 positions agree with TRBD2. The CDR3 consists of 15 residues. The junction had 4 bases not matched to a gene; V was cut back by 5 bases and J by 4 bases. CDR1 and CDR2 (germline): SGHRS, YFSETQ. CDR3: CASRSTSGSYNEQFF. The CDR3, as DNA: TGCGCCAGCAGGTCGACTAGCGGGAGTTACAATGAGCAGTTCTTC.

The rearrangement joins TRBV2 to TRBJ2-3, with TRBD1 matching over 8 bases. Germline values: CDR1 SNHLY, CDR2 FYNNEI. Trimming cost V 6 bases and J 2 bases; bases outside gene matches: 4. CDR3 length equals 14 residues. For the CDR3, the DNA is TGTGCCAGCAGGGAGGACAGGGCCACAGATACGCAGTATTTT. Translation: CASREDRATDTQYF.

The genes are TRBV18 and TRBJ2-2; 7 bases agree with TRBD1. There are 14 residues in the CDR3. CDR1 and CDR2 from the germline V gene are KGHSH and LQKENI. V trimming: 7 bases; J trimming: 5 bases; junction bases outside the gene matches: 7. The CDR3 region is CASLQTGRTGELFF. CDR3 nucleotides: TGTGCCAGCTTACAGACAGGGCGAACCGGGGAGCTGTTTTTT. The whole variable domain, remainder taken from reference TRBV18 and TRBJ2-2, is NAGVMQNPRHLVRRRGQEARLRCSPMKGHSHVYWYRQLPEEGLKFMVYLQKENIIDESGMPKERFSAEFPKEGPSILRIQQVVRGDSAAYFCASLQTGRTGELFFGEGSRLTVL.

The chain recombines TRBV7-9 with TRBJ2-3; D is tentatively TRBD1 or TRBD2 (5 bases each). CDR1 is SEHNR and CDR2 is FQNEAQ in the germline V gene (reference sequence). V was shortened by 4 bases and J by 4 bases, with 18 bases between the two germline ends. This CDR3 contains 16 residues. The CDR3 DNA reads TGTGCCAGCAGCTCGACACCCGACGGGACCGCAGATACGCAGTATTTT. Translated, it gives CASSSTPDGTADTQYF.

The V gene is TRBV4-3, the J gene TRBJ2-3; D gene ambiguous. The CDR3 spans 15 residues. Trimming took off 0 bases at V and 4 bases at J, with 11 bases between the two ends. CDR1 and CDR2 from the germline V gene are LGHNA and YSLEER. CDR3: CASSQDFKYPDTQYF. The CDR3 DNA reads TGCGCCAGCAGCCAAGATTTCAAGTACCCAGATACGCAGTATTTT.

A word on this clone: In the same sample, other DNA sequences code for this CDR3. The chain employs TRBV7-3 and TRBJ1-1, with 9 bases that match TRBD1. The CDR3 contains 13 residues. V gave up 2 bases and J gave up 5 bases; unmatched junction bases: 0. Germline CDR1 reads SGHTA; CDR2 reads FQGTGA. DNA for the CDR3: TGTGCCAGCAGCTTAGGACAGGGGACTGAAGCTTTCTTT. Its translation is CASSLGQGTEAFF.

The rearrangement uses TRBV3-1 (or the pseudogene TRBV3-2) and TRBJ1-1, with unresolved D. The germline V gene encodes CDR1 LGHDT and CDR2 YNNKEL (reference sequence). V lost 4 bases, J lost 0 bases, and 6 bases lay in between. The CDR3 is 13 amino acids. The CDR3 spells CASSRRMNTEAFF. DNA of the CDR3: TGTGCCAGCAGCCGGAGGATGAACACTGAAGCTTTCTTT.

This clone has more than one count but fewer than ten. The chain couples TRBV7-6 to TRBJ2-1; TRBD2 matches 10 bases. CDR1 is SGHVS and CDR2 is FNYEAQ in the germline V gene. This CDR3 comprises 15 residues. The V segment lost 5 bases and the J segment 10 bases; nucleotides outside the gene matches: 11. CDR3 DNA: TGTGCCAGCAGCCCCGTAGCGGGAGGTCTGGGGGAGCAGTTCTTC. This encodes CASSPVAGGLGEQFF. Using reference TRBV7-6 and TRBJ2-1 for the parts outside the CDR3, the full variable domain is GAGVSQSPRYKVTKRGQDVALRCDPISGHVSLYWYRQALGQGPEFLTYFNYEAQQDKSGLPNDRFSAERPEGSISTLTIQRTEQRDSAMYRCASSPVAGGLGEQFFGPGTRLTVL.

This chain uses TRBV28 with TRBJ2-3; 7 bases align to TRBD1. The CDR3 has 14 residues. V lost 5 bases to trimming and J lost 3 bases; unmatched junction nucleotides: 5. Per germline, CDR1 MDHEN and CDR2 SYDVKM. The CDR3 loop is CASSRQGVTDTQYF. The CDR3 DNA reads as TGTGCCAGCAGTCGACAGGGTGTAACAGATACGCAGTATTTT.

This clone was recorded at least ten times. This chain joins TRBV11-3 and TRBJ2-7; 9 bases align to TRBD1. Germline trimming cut 1 base from V and 3 bases from J; bases unmatched to any gene: 1. CDR3 length: 14 amino acids. Germline CDR1 reads SGHNT; CDR2 reads YENEEA. CDR3 DNA: TGTGCCAGCAGCTTAGGGGACAGGGACTACGAGCAGTACTTC. Its protein is CASSLGDRDYEQYF.

V usage is TRBV6-4 and J usage is TRBJ1-1; 7 bases agree with TRBD1. The CDR3 sequence is 16 residues long. Germline values: CDR1 MRHNA, CDR2 SNTAGT. With 3 bases clipped from V and 0 bases from J, the junction kept 7 bases outside the gene matches. The DNA for the CDR3 is TGTGCCAGCAGTGAGGGGGGGGACAGCATGAACACTGAAGCTTTCTTT. Encoded protein: CASSEGGDSMNTEAFF.

The rearrangement uses TRBV6-6 and TRBJ2-7, with D tentatively TRBD1 or TRBD2 (6 bases each). Trimming removed 0 bases from V and 5 bases from J, with 8 bases in between. The germline CDR1 and CDR2 sequences are MNHNY and SVGAGI (reference sequence). This CDR3 contains 13 residues. The CDR3 nucleotides read TGTGCCAGCAGTTACTCCGGGGGCCACGAGCAGTACTTC. Translated, it gives CASSYSGGHEQYF.

The genes are TRBV2 and TRBJ2-1, with a weak D call TRBD1 (6 bases). Trimming took 8 bases from V and 9 from J, leaving 14 bases between them. The CDR3 is 12 residues long. The germline V gene has CDR1 SNHLY and CDR2 FYNNEI. CDR3: CASLGGRGEQFF. CDR3 in DNA: TGTGCCAGCCTAGGGGGACGGGGTGAGCAGTTCTTC.

The chain links TRBV30 to TRBJ2-7; D may be TRBD1 or TRBD2 (5 bases each). V lost 0 bases to trimming and J lost 5 bases, with 8 bases between them. Germline V gives CDR1 GTSNPN, CDR2 SVGIG (reference sequence). This CDR3 has 12 residues. The CDR3: CAWSVLGHEQYF. CDR3 bases: TGTGCCTGGAGTGTACTGGGACACGAGCAGTACTTC.

The chain joins TRBV4-1 to TRBJ2-1; 7 bases match TRBD2. Germline CDR1 MGHRA, CDR2 YSYEKL. J was trimmed by 8 bases and V by 0 bases; bases with no gene match: 10. This CDR3 comprises 16 residues. The DNA for the CDR3 is TGCGCCAGCAGCCAAGATCCAGGCGGGAGTATCTATGAGCAGTTCTTC. It is translated as CASSQDPGGSIYEQFF.